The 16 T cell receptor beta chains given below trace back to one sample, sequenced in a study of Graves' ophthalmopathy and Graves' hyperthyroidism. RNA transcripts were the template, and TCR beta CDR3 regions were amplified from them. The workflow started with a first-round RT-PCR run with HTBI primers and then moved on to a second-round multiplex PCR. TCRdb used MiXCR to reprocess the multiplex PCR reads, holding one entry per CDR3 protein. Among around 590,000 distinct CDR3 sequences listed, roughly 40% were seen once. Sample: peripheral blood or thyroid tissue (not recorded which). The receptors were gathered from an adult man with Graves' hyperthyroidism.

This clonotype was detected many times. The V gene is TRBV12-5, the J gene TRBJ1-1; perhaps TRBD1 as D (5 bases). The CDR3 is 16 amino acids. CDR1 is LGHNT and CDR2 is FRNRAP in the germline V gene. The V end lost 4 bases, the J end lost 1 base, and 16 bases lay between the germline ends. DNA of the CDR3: TGTGCTAGTGGTTACACCGTGGGGGTGAAGAACACTGAAGCTTTCTTT. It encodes CASGYTVGVKNTEAFF.

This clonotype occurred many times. CDR3 sequence reads: CASSLAGADQETQYF. The DNA for the CDR3 is TGTGCCAGCAGCTTAGCTGGGGCAGACCAAGAGACCCAGTACTTC. The chain links TRBV7-8 to TRBJ2-5, with a possible D match to TRBD1 (5 bases). Trimming left V 0 bases short and J 0 bases short, with 8 bases between. Germline values: CDR1 SGHVS, CDR2 FQNEAQ. The CDR3 covers 15 residues.

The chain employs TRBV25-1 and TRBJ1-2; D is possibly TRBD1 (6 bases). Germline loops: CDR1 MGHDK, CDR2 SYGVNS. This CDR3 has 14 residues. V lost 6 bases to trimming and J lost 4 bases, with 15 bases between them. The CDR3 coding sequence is TGTGCCAGCAGCCCCGCGGGGGGCCCCTATGGCTACACCTTC. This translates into CASSPAGGPYGYTF.

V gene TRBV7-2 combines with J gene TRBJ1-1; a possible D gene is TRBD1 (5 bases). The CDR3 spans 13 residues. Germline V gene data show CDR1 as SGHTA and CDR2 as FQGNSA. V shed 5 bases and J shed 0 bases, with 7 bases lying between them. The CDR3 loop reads CASSNRMNTEAFF. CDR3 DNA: TGTGCCAGCAGCAACAGGATGAACACTGAAGCTTTCTTT.

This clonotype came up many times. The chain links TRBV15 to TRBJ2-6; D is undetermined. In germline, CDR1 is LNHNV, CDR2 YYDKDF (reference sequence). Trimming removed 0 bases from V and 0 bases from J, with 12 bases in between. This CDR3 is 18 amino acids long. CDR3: CATSRDRVTNSGANVLTF. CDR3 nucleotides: TGTGCCACCAGCAGAGATCGGGTTACCAACTCTGGGGCCAACGTCCTGACTTTC. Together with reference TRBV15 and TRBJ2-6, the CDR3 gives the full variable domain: DAMVIQNPRYQVTQFGKPVTLSCSQTLNHNVMYWYQQKSSQAPKLLFHYYDKDFNNEADTPDNFQSRRPNTSFCFLDIRSPGLGDTAMYLCATSRDRVTNSGANVLTFGAGSRLTVL.

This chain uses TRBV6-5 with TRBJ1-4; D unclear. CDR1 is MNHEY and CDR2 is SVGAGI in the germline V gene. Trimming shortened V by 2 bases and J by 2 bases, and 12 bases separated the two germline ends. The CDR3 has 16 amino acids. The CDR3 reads CASSYAAVSTNEKLFF. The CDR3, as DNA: TGTGCCAGCAGTTACGCGGCAGTGTCTACTAATGAAAAACTGTTTTTT.

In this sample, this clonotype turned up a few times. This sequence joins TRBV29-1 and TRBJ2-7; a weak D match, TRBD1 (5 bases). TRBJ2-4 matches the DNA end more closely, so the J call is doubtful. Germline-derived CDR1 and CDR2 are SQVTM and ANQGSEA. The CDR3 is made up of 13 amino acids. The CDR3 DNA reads TGCAGCGTTGACTTTGCAGGGTCAAACATTCAGTACTTC. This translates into CSVDFAGSNIQYF.

As DNA, the CDR3 is TGTGCCACCAGCAGCGCCGTCGCACCTGAAGCTTTCTTT. This encodes CATSSAVAPEAFF. This chain connects TRBV15 to TRBJ1-1, with D hard to call. The length of the CDR3 is 13 residues. Between the trimmed V and J ends, which lost 3 bases and 6 bases, there was a span of 11 bases. CDR1 is LNHNV, CDR2 YYDKDF, per germline (reference sequence).

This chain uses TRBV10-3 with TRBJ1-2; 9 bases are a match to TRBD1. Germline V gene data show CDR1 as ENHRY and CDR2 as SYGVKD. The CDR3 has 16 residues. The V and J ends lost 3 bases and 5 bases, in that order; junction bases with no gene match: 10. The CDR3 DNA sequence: TGTGCCATCAGTGACCCAGTGACAGGGGGACGGTATGGCTACACCTTC. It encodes CAISDPVTGGRYGYTF.

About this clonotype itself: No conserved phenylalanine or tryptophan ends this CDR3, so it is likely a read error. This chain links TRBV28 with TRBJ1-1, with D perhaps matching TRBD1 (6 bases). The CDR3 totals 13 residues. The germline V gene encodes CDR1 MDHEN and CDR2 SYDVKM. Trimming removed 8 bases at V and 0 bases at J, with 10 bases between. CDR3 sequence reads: CASGHRVNTEAFL. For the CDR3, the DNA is TGTGCCAGCGGGCACAGGGTGAACACTGAAGCTTTCCTT.

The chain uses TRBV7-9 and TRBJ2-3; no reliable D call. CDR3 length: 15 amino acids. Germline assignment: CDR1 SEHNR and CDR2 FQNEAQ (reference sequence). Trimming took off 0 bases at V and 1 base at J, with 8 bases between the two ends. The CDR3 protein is CASSLAPAGTDTQYF. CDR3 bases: TGTGCCAGCAGCTTAGCGCCCGCAGGCACAGATACGCAGTATTTT.

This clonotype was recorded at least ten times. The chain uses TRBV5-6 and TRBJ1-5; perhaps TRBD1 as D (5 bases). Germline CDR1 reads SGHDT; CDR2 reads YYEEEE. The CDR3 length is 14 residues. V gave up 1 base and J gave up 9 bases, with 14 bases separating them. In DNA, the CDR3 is TGTGCCAGCAGCTTGTGGGTGACAGTCACGCCCCAGCATTTT. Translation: CASSLWVTVTPQHF.

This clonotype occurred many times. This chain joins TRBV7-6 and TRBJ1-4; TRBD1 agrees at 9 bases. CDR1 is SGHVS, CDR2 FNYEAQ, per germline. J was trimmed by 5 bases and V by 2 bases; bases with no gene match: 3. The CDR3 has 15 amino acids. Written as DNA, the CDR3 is TGTGCCAGCAGCTTACGAGGGACAGGGAATGAAAAACTGTTTTTT. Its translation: CASSLRGTGNEKLFF.

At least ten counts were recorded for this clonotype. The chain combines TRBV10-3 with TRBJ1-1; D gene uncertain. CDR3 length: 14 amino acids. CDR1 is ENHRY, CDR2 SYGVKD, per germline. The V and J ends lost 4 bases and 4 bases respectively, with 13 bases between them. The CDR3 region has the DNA TGTGCCATCAGTGGAGAGGGTGGATCCACTGAAGCTTTCTTT. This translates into CAISGEGGSTEAFF.

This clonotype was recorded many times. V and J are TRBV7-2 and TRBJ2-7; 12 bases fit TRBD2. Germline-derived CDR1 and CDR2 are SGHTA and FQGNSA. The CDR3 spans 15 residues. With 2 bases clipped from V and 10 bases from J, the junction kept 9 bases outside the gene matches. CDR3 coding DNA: TGTGCCAGCAGCTTAAGGACTAGCGGGAAGACAGAACAGTACTTC. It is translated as CASSLRTSGKTEQYF.

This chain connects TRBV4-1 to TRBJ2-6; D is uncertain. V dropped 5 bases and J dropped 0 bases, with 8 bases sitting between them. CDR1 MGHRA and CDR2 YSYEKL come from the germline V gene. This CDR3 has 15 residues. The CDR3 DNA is TGCGCCAGCAGCTACGACCACTCTGGGGCCAACGTCCTGACTTTC. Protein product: CASSYDHSGANVLTF.